This TCR beta chain was identified during a study of cytomegalovirus exposure and HLA in healthy donors. The overall study: When over 300 donors were genotyped, roughly 82% of them were found to fall in the Caucasian-associated ancestry cluster. Study observations and caveats: A few chains linked to CMV were shown in vitro to be specific for CMV antigens. TCR beta sequences numbering around 15,000 were associated with HLA alleles at 0.05 false discovery rate in a later analysis.

Researchers ran the PCR with 60 Vbeta and 13 Jbeta primers. Repertoires were generated with immunoSEQ multiplex PCR, while TCRdb's copy carries only in-frame clones and drops some. The repertoire holds about 180,000 clones, with over 65% as singletons. Turning to this clone: Its matching antigen is unknown.

Sequencing was performed on PBMCs. The TCR sequence derives from a man aged 18 to 29 in good health and CMV-seronegative.

The CDR3, as DNA: TGCGCCAGCAGCTTGCCGGGGTCTAATGAAAAACTGTTTTTT. Translating gives CASSLPGSNEKLFF. The rearrangement joins TRBV5-1 to TRBJ1-4; D remains unclear. V was trimmed by 1 base and J by 3 bases, leaving 7 bases between them. This CDR3 spans 14 amino acids. Germline CDR1 reads SGHRS; CDR2 reads YFSETQ.